The 28 T cell receptor beta chains reported below all come from one sample, sequenced in a study of shared clonotypes between healthy human individuals (dated by TCRdb to 2020 to 2021). Library method: the immunoSEQ multiplex PCR assay. The source is immuneACCESS, and TCRdb retained only in-frame sequences with V and J called. Part of the clones is not carried over; for the studies checked, unresolved V genes explain less than half of this, and the remainder is unexplained. The sample data list millions of clones, and approximately 94% of these were observed just once. 1.5% to 2% of the sample goes to the ten largest clones. CD8 naive samples were obtained by positive selection for CCR7 among CD45RO-negative cells, yielding a CD45RA+CCR7+ population from which TemRA cells were excluded. Sequenced sample: naive CD8+ T cells from PBMCs. What the cell subset or site label conveys for this sample: CD45RA+CCR7+. The receptors here all came from a man between 18 and 29 years old in good health. Some clones in this sample may be carry-over from other donors' samples.

V is TRBV5-6 and J is TRBJ2-1; 9 bases line up with TRBD1. J was trimmed by 13 bases and V by 4 bases; bases with no gene match: 12. There are 14 residues in the CDR3. Germline V gene data show CDR1 as SGHDT and CDR2 as YYEEEE. CDR3 DNA sequence: TGTGCCAGCAGCCCTGGGACAGGGTTCTACCTCCAGTTCTTC. It codes for CASSPGTGFYLQFF.

This rearrangement joins TRBV4-3 to TRBJ2-4; 9 bases fit TRBD1. This CDR3 spans 14 amino acids. CDR1 is LGHNA, CDR2 YSLEER, per germline. V was clipped by 4 bases and J by 6 bases; unmatched bases: 4. The CDR3 spells CASSRTGGSNIQYF. CDR3 sequence (DNA): TGCGCCAGCAGCCGCACAGGGGGCTCAAACATTCAGTACTTC.

This chain links TRBV15 with TRBJ1-4; D not resolved. Germline V gives CDR1 LNHNV, CDR2 YYDKDF (reference sequence). V lost 0 bases, J lost 2 bases, and 10 bases lay in between. There are 16 residues in the CDR3. The CDR3 DNA sequence: TGTGCCACCAGCAGAGATCTGGCGGCTACTAATGAAAAACTGTTTTTT. Translating it yields CATSRDLAATNEKLFF. Together with reference TRBV15 and TRBJ1-4, the CDR3 gives the full variable domain: DAMVIQNPRYQVTQFGKPVTLSCSQTLNHNVMYWYQQKSSQAPKLLFHYYDKDFNNEADTPDNFQSRRPNTSFCFLDIRSPGLGDTAMYLCATSRDLAATNEKLFFGSGTQLSVL.

J is TRBJ1-5 and V is TRBV10-3; possible D gene TRBD1, 6 bases. The CDR3 runs 15 residues. The germline V gene has CDR1 ENHRY and CDR2 SYGVKD. V dropped 4 bases and J dropped 1 base, with 11 bases sitting between them. The CDR3 coding sequence is TGTGCCATCAGTGCGTGGCAGGGGAGCAATCAGCCCCAGCATTTT. Translated, it gives CAISAWQGSNQPQHF.

The J gene is TRBJ2-7, the V gene TRBV11-1; D is perhaps TRBD1 (6 bases). The length of the CDR3 is 17 residues. V shed 1 base and J shed 5 bases, with 21 bases lying between them. Looked up from germline, CDR1 is SGHAT and CDR2 is FQDESV (reference sequence). Here the CDR3 reads CASSLESGVRMAHEQYF. The CDR3 region has the DNA TGTGCCAGCAGCTTAGAATCAGGGGTGAGGATGGCCCACGAGCAGTACTTC.

The gene calls are TRBV13 and TRBJ2-7; D possibly corresponds to TRBD1 (5 bases). CDR3 length equals 16 residues. Trimming removed 5 bases at V and 3 bases at J, with 20 bases between. In germline, CDR1 is PRHDT, CDR2 FYEKMQ (reference sequence). The CDR3 DNA follows: TGTGCCAGCAGCAGCCAGCTGGGCGGACACTACTACGAGCAGTACTTC. Amino acid sequence: CASSSQLGGHYYEQYF.

V gene TRBV13 combines with J gene TRBJ1-1; no firm D call. The CDR3 is 13 residues long. CDR1 and CDR2 (germline): PRHDT, FYEKMQ (reference sequence). Trimming cost V 1 base and J 1 base, with 4 bases left between them. CDR3 region: CASSLDANTEAFF. The CDR3 coding sequence is TGTGCCAGCAGCTTAGATGCGAACACTGAAGCTTTCTTT.

This clone has a single count. The chain couples TRBV28 to TRBJ2-7, with D possibly being TRBD1 (5 bases). The germline V gene encodes CDR1 MDHEN and CDR2 SYDVKM. This CDR3 comprises 15 residues. V lost 3 bases and J 3 bases, leaving 15 bases between the germline ends. The DNA of the CDR3 is TGTGCCAGCAGTTTGGGGCAGGCTTATTTCTACGAGCAGTACTTC. Amino acid sequence: CASSLGQAYFYEQYF.

The chain couples TRBV7-8 to TRBJ2-7; 12 nucleotides match TRBD2. In germline, CDR1 is SGHVS, CDR2 FQNEAQ. This CDR3 comprises 15 residues. V dropped 7 bases and J dropped 4; count of bases not matched to a gene: 8. CDR3 region: CASTRTSGDLYEQYF. In DNA, the CDR3 is TGTGCCAGCACCAGGACTAGCGGGGACCTATACGAGCAGTACTTC.

The chain links TRBV29-1 to TRBJ2-3; D is perhaps TRBD1 (6 bases). The length of the CDR3 is 13 residues. Between the trimmed V and J ends, which lost 4 bases and 3 bases, there was a span of 11 bases. The germline CDR1 and CDR2 sequences are SQVTM and ANQGSEA. The CDR3 here is CSVGAGETDTQYF. The CDR3 coding sequence is TGCAGCGTTGGGGCAGGGGAAACAGATACGCAGTATTTT.

In its sample, this clone was seen once. V and J are TRBV9 and TRBJ2-3; 12 nucleotides align to TRBD2. The CDR3 consists of 16 residues. The V gene's germline CDR1 is SGDLS and CDR2 YYNGEE. V shed 2 bases, J shed 8 bases, and the junction held 9 bases outside the gene matches. CDR3 residues: CASSVGTSGPLGTQYF. The CDR3 nucleotides read TGTGCCAGCAGCGTGGGGACTAGCGGGCCCTTGGGTACGCAGTATTTT.

CDR3 in amino acids: CASSTQGKGTEAFF. CDR3 sequence (DNA): TGTGCCAGCAGCACGCAGGGGAAAGGGACTGAAGCTTTCTTT. J is TRBJ1-1 and V is TRBV7-2; tentatively, D is TRBD1 (6 bases). V lost 5 bases and J lost 5, with 15 bases in between. Germline values: CDR1 SGHTA, CDR2 FQGNSA. The length of the CDR3 is 14 residues.

The chain is built from TRBV5-1 and TRBJ2-7; D remains ambiguous. The V end lost 1 base, the J end lost 3 bases, and 11 bases lay between the germline ends. This CDR3 spans 14 amino acids. CDR1 and CDR2 from the germline V gene are SGHRS and YFSETQ. As DNA, the CDR3 is TGCGCCAGCAGCTTGTACGACAACAACTACGAGCAGTACTTC. This translates into CASSLYDNNYEQYF.

The chain recombines TRBV6-1 with TRBJ2-2; no clear D. Per the germline V gene, CDR1 is MNHNS and CDR2 is SASEGT. This CDR3 contains 14 residues. Trimming took off 8 bases at V and 2 bases at J, with 12 bases between the two ends. CDR3 in DNA: TGTGCCAGCCGAAAGAGGTCCAACACCGGGGAGCTGTTTTTT. It encodes CASRKRSNTGELFF.

The V call is TRBV27, the J call TRBJ2-1; TRBD1 might be the D (6 bases). CDR1 MNHEY and CDR2 SMNVEV come from the germline V gene (reference sequence). Trimming took off 8 bases at V and 9 bases at J, with 11 bases between the two ends. This CDR3 contains 11 residues. The CDR3 bases are TGTGCCAGCGGATACAGGGCTGAGCAGTTCTTC. This codes for CASGYRAEQFF.

The V call is TRBV21-1, the J call TRBJ2-3; TRBD2, the D gene given by the table, was not confirmed from the DNA. TRBV21-1 is deemed a pseudogene. The CDR3 has 16 residues. The CDR3 DNA reads TGTGCCAGCAGCAAAGTTGATAGCGGGGGCACAGATACGCAGTATTTT. Protein sequence: CASSKVDSGGTDTQYF.

The V gene is TRBV14, the J gene TRBJ1-2, with 9 bases fitting TRBD1. The CDR3 covers 16 residues. Looked up from germline, CDR1 is SGHDN and CDR2 is FVKESK. V lost 1 base and J lost 2; bases outside the gene matches: 5. The CDR3 region has the DNA TGTGCCAGCAGCCAAGTGGGGACAGGGCCCAACTATGGCTACACCTTC. Its translation: CASSQVGTGPNYGYTF. Looking up the rest from reference TRBV14 and TRBJ1-2 gives the full variable domain: EAGVTQFPSHSVIEKGQTVTLRCDPISGHDNLYWYRRVMGKEIKFLLHFVKESKQDESGMPNNRFLAERTGGTYSTLKVQPAELEDSGVYFCASSQVGTGPNYGYTFGSGTRLTVV.

The V call is TRBV7-6, the J call TRBJ2-1, with D uncertain. The CDR3 runs 15 residues. From germline, CDR1 is SGHVS and CDR2 FNYEAQ. The V end was cut by 3 bases, the J end by 4 bases, with 13 bases between. As DNA, the CDR3 is TGTGCCAGCAGCTTCCTGATGGAGCAATACAATGAGCAGTTCTTC. Encoded protein: CASSFLMEQYNEQFF.

Written as DNA, the CDR3 is TGTGCCAGCAGTGACCTAGCGGGATTGAATGAGCAGTTCTTC. Translation: CASSDLAGLNEQFF. This chain connects TRBV2 to TRBJ2-1, with TRBD2 matching 9 bases. CDR3 size: 14 residues. V gave up 3 bases and J gave up 7 bases; unmatched junction bases: 4. CDR1 and CDR2 (germline): SNHLY, FYNNEI.

V gene TRBV18 combines with J gene TRBJ2-1, with 11 bases that match TRBD2. Germline lookup yields CDR1 KGHSH and CDR2 LQKENI. This CDR3 has 16 residues. The J segment lost 5 bases and the V segment lost 3 bases, leaving 6 bases of the junction unmatched. This CDR3 reads CASSPTSGSVDNEQFF. DNA of the CDR3: TGTGCCAGCTCACCCACTAGCGGGAGCGTCGACAATGAGCAGTTCTTC.

The chain combines TRBV5-1 with TRBJ1-3; D not resolved. Germline V gene data show CDR1 as SGHRS and CDR2 as YFSETQ. This CDR3 region has 17 residues. V lost 4 bases and J lost 0, with 17 bases in between. CDR3 region: CASSGHSVVDSGNTIYF. CDR3 DNA: TGCGCCAGCAGCGGGCACAGTGTTGTCGACTCTGGAAACACCATATATTTT. Full variable domain (outside the CDR3, taken from reference TRBV5-1 and TRBJ1-3): KAGVTQTPRYLIKTRGQQVTLSCSPISGHRSVSWYQQTPGQGLQFLFEYFSETQRNKGNFPGRFSGRQFSNSRSEMNVSTLELGDSALYLCASSGHSVVDSGNTIYFGEGSWLTVV.

Here the CDR3 reads CASSLAGVAYNEQFF. The CDR3 DNA sequence: TGCGCCAGCAGCTTGGCGGGAGTGGCTTACAATGAGCAGTTCTTC. The V call is TRBV4-1, the J call TRBJ2-1; 7 nucleotides match TRBD2. Germline CDR1 is MGHRA and CDR2 is YSYEKL. The CDR3 has 15 amino acids. The ends lost 5 bases at V and 4 bases at J; junction bases unmatched: 8.

This clone has a handful of counts. The chain carries TRBV9 and TRBJ1-1; unclear D gene. CDR1 SGDLS and CDR2 YYNGEE come from the germline V gene. V lost 2 bases and J 1 base, leaving 15 bases between the germline ends. CDR3 length: 16 residues. Here the CDR3 DNA reads TGTGCCAGCAGCGTTGGGCTTTGGACTTCGAACACTGAAGCTTTCTTT. Its translation: CASSVGLWTSNTEAFF.

The chain recombines TRBV18 with TRBJ2-5; 10 bases agree with TRBD1. The CDR3 runs 14 residues. In germline, CDR1 is KGHSH, CDR2 LQKENI. J was trimmed by 4 bases and V by 3 bases; bases with no gene match: 2. The CDR3 sequence: CASSPDRGRETQYF. The CDR3 DNA sequence: TGTGCCAGCTCACCTGACAGGGGGCGAGAGACCCAGTACTTC.

This clone has just one count. Different DNA sequences within this sample yield the same CDR3. The V call is TRBV28, the J call TRBJ1-1; D not certain. The CDR3 totals 14 residues. CDR1 is MDHEN, CDR2 SYDVKM, per germline. Trimming pared 3 bases from V and 1 base from J, leaving 9 bases between. The CDR3 reads CASSFRVGNTEAFF. In nucleotides, the CDR3 is TGTGCCAGCAGTTTTAGGGTTGGGAACACTGAAGCTTTCTTT. Full variable domain (missing parts from reference TRBV28 and TRBJ1-1): DVKVTQSSRYLVKRTGEKVFLECVQDMDHENMFWYRQDPGLGLRLIYFSYDVKMKEKGDIPEGYSVSREKKERFSLILESASTNQTSMYLCASSFRVGNTEAFFGQGTRLTVV.

The chain recombines TRBV6-5 with TRBJ2-2; TRBD1 is a possible D gene (5 bases). The germline gives CDR1 MNHEY, CDR2 SVGAGI. Trimming removed 10 bases from V and 7 bases from J, with 16 bases in between. The CDR3 is 13 residues long. Written as DNA, the CDR3 is TGTGCCACCGGAGCAGGGTCGGGCGGGGAGCTGTTTTTT. It specifies CATGAGSGGELFF.

This clone has only a few counts. J is TRBJ1-1 and V is TRBV19; D unresolved. Deletions cut 8 bases from V and 1 base from J, with 20 bases between. The CDR3 has 16 amino acids. Germline-derived CDR1 and CDR2 are LNHDA and SQIVND (reference sequence). DNA of the CDR3: TGTGCCAGTCGGGTAAATGTACCCCGAACGAACACTGAAGCTTTCTTT. Its protein is CASRVNVPRTNTEAFF.

The V gene is TRBV21-1, the J gene TRBJ2-7; the table's D call, TRBD2, was not checked against the DNA. TRBV21-1 has pseudogene status. This CDR3 contains 14 residues. CDR3 sequence reads: CASSAPGSSYEQYF. As DNA, the CDR3 is TGTGCCAGCAGCGCTCCCGGGAGCTCCTACGAGCAGTACTTC.